This entry concerns a single T cell receptor beta chain. Ages ranged from about 18 to 89 years, with residence in approximately 25 US areas. Cohorts were based on clinical histories the participants reported. These data are taken from a study of blood T cell repertoires in COVID-19. The trim removed 4 bases at V and 8 bases at J, leaving 8 bases unmatched. CDR3 length: 15 residues. Germline assignment: CDR1 MDHEN and CDR2 SYDVKM. Data came from immunoSEQ multiplex PCR; TCRdb stores just in-frame clones and leaves some out. This table has about 310,000 clones, about nine tenths appearing once. The V gene is TRBV28, the J gene TRBJ2-1; 10 bases fit TRBD1. The sample taken for sequencing was PBMCs or T cells enriched from blood (not recorded which). This TCR was recovered from a man aged 55 to 70 who had recovered from COVID-19. The CDR3 nucleotides read TGTGCCAGCAGTTCCCCGGGACAGGGGTTTGATGAGCAGTTCTTC. Translation: CASSSPGQGFDEQFF.